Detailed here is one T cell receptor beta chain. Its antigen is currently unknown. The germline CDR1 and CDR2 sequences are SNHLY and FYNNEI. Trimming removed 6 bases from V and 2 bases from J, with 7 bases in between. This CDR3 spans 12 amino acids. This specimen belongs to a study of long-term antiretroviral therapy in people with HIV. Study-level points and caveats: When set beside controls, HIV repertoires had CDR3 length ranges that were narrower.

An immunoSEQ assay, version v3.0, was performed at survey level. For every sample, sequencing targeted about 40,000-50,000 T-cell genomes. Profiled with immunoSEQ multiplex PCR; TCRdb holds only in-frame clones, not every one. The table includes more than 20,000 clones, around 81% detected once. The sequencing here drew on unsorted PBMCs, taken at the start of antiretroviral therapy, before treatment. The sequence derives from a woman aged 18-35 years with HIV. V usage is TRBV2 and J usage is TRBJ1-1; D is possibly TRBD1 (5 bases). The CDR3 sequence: CASRTDNTEAFF. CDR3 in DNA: TGTGCCAGCAGGACAGATAACACTGAAGCTTTCTTT.